This T cell receptor beta chain appears in the sequencing data of a study of T cell responses to AZD1222 COVID-19 vaccine. Notes on the study in general: AZD1222 recipients seropositive at baseline numbered only 6 or 7. In a largely white British group with more females than males, clonal diversity was possibly underestimated. Among spike-specific TCRs, nearly half reportedly target unmutated variant regions.

V was clipped by 4 bases and J by 0 bases, with 10 bases between them. The germline gives CDR1 MNHEY, CDR2 SVGAGI. The CDR3 has 14 amino acids. Concerning this clone itself: The antigen is unknown.

Method: immunoSEQ multiplex PCR; TCRdb's copy keeps in-frame clones and lacks some. The sample has some 96,000 clones; approximately 88% are singletons. This chain uses TRBV6-5 with TRBJ2-7, with D perhaps being TRBD1 or TRBD2 (5 bases each). The sequence was obtained from an adult who received the AZD1222 COVID-19 vaccine. Source: peripheral blood, taken 28 days after the second AZD1222 dose. The CDR3 spells CASSWDRSSYEQYF. In DNA form, the CDR3 reads TGTGCCAGCAGTTGGGACCGTAGCTCCTACGAGCAGTACTTC.